This TCR beta chain was sequenced in a study of blood T cell repertoires in COVID-19. Study-level information: The samples span acute and convalescent COVID-19 from the United States, Italy and Spain.

Participant-reported clinical history was the basis for cohort assignment. During the 2 weeks before they entered the study, exposed participants had met someone with a PCR-confirmed or clinician-diagnosed COVID-19 case. As handled by the study authors: How many nucleated cells were present was estimated from reference gene primer amplification. Data came from immunoSEQ multiplex PCR; TCRdb stores just in-frame clones and leaves some out. V, J and clone size are those of that table, while D and trimming were read from the DNA. The sample lists 350,000 to 450,000 clones; 88% were seen once. Source material: PBMCs or T cells enriched from blood (not recorded which). The clonotype comes from a woman aged 18 to 35 who had been exposed to COVID-19.

CDR3 in DNA: TGCGCCAGCAGTCAGTCGACAGGAGAGAACACCGGGGAGCTGTTTTTT. Protein: CASSQSTGENTGELFF. The V gene is TRBV23-1, the J gene TRBJ2-2; a possible D gene is TRBD1 (6 bases). TRBV23-1 is placed among ORFs of uncertain function. The germline V and J ends were trimmed by 3 bases and 1 base, with 12 bases remaining between them. The CDR3 is 16 residues long.